The TCR beta chain described here comes from a study of T-cell memory formation after mild COVID-19. TCRdb re-called the 5' RACE reads with MiXCR, one entry per CDR3 protein. The sample includes about 350,000 distinct CDR3 sequences, over 25% of them seen just once. This clonotype was seen more than once but under ten times. Its specificity is not known. The CDR3 contains 14 residues. In germline, CDR1 is SGHTA, CDR2 FQGTGA. V was cut by 2 bases and J by 9 bases, with 14 bases left in between. Overall study findings and caveats: Specificity for SARS-CoV-2 was not confirmed among the second-wave clones peaking on day 37. Later expanders leaned toward CD4+, whereas clones contracting from day 15 to 85 were balanced CD4/CD8.

Input material: PBMCs or a T cell subset sorted from them (not recorded which). The genes are TRBV7-3 and TRBJ2-1, with a tentative D call TRBD1 (5 bases). The receptor comes from an adult woman who had mild COVID-19 (a few samples of this study predate the infection). Cell type and time point are not known. The DNA for the CDR3 is TGTGCCAGCAGCTTAGGCGGCTCCCAGGGTGAGCAGTTCTTC. It codes for CASSLGGSQGEQFF.